This T cell receptor beta chain is drawn from a study of CD8+CD57+ T cells in acquired aplastic anemia listed by TCRdb under 2018. Study-wide context: DNA extracted from sorted CD4+ and CD8+ cells had a mean of around 3 ug, with a range of 0.2 to 27.4 ug. CD8+CD57+ expansion was defined as a frequency above the mean frequency observed in healthy subjects. Results the study describes overall, beyond this receptor: No significant difference in CD8+ Simpson's diversity was found between patients and healthy controls (P=0.060). Although 25 to 30 CD8+ CDR3 sequences were shared by patients and controls, these sequences appeared highly expressed in patients and within the immunodominant clones of patients.

TCR beta VDJ combination and CDR3 sequence profiling used genomic DNA as the template. An Illumina HiSeq 2000 was the platform used for TCR repertoire sequencing. The authors' pipeline ran thus. TRBV/TRBJ rearrangement plots, CDR3 size and DJ length profiles, and Simpson's diversity index were used to assess repertoires. Whichever DNA sequence was most abundant in the deep sequencing data was defined as the immunodominant clone. CDR3 amino acid sequences were screened for sharing across subjects and compared with published repertoires and the VDJdb database. The public reads were run again by TCRdb, first through fastp at Q25 and then through MiXCR, and only productive beta chains were kept. All rows with the same CDR3 protein become a single entry with the most common DNA and genes. The V and J calls were not made by the authors but by TCRdb's processing. Recorded for this sample are hundreds of thousands of distinct CDR3 sequences; approximately 45% of them occurred a single time. The top ten hold over 7.5% of the sample.

The sample holds many counts of this clonotype. No cognate antigen has been identified for it. Within one base of it there is no much larger clone, and no base qualities were kept. Flow cytometry had shown CD8+CD57+ cell expansion in the patients selected for sequencing. Severe acquired aplastic anemia was diagnosed in all patients according to International Study of Aplastic Anemia and Agranulocytosis and Camitta criteria. No patient had received any therapy when blood was sampled. The study deep-sequenced TCR repertoires of sorted CD4+ and CD8+ blood T cells from severe aplastic anemia patients and healthy subjects. Patients were enrolled in the USA under clinicaltrials.gov protocols 00001620, 01623167, 00001397, 00071045, 00081523 and 00961064. Ficoll-Paque density gradient centrifugation was used to isolate peripheral blood mononuclear cells. Before DNA extraction, CD4+ and CD8+ T cells were sorted with FACS or magnetic beads.

What was sequenced was sorted CD4+, CD8+, or CD8+CD57+ T cells (not recorded which) from PBMCs. This TCR was sampled from a human donor with aplastic anemia.

The DNA sequence is as follows: TGTGCCAGCAGCTTGCCCTATTCGACAGGGGCGGATGGCTACACCTTC. It encodes CASSLPYSTGADGYTF. This sequence uses TRBV14 and TRBJ1-2; 8 of the junction bases match TRBD1. The germline V gene encodes CDR1 SGHDN and CDR2 FVKESK. CDR3 length: 16 amino acids, cysteine to phenylalanine. Kept here is only the CDR3 DNA, which spans 48 bases and is read in frame from base 1. Germline trimming amounts to 5 bases on V and 6 bases on J, with 14 as the count of junction bases outside the gene matches.